This T cell receptor (beta chain) was identified during a study of T-cell reconstitution after alpha-beta-depleted transplantation in children. A library of TCRbeta sequences, prepared with unique molecular identifiers, was generated. TCRdb reanalysed the PCR reads using MiXCR and keeps one entry per CDR3 protein. The table lists hundreds of thousands of distinct CDR3 sequences, around 13% of them singletons, with about 0.79% in the top ten. With regard to this clonotype: Its cognate antigen is unknown.

V was clipped by 6 bases and J by 4 bases, with 11 bases between them. This CDR3 spans 12 amino acids. Looked up from germline, CDR1 is SQVTM and CDR2 is ANQGSEA. Findings and caveats of the study: Where alpha-beta T cells came from about two months after transplant was reportedly several hundred expanded graft clones. Surviving recipient cells, namely T cells and thymic progenitors, were the source of high day-60 TCRbeta diversity in some patients.

The TCR originated in a girl aged 2-15 years with congenital amegakaryocytic thrombocytopenia, due to receive a stem cell transplant. The sample consisted of PBMCs, taken before TCRalphabeta/CD19-depleted stem cell transplant. The V and J genes are TRBV29-1 and TRBJ2-3; TRBD2 might be the D (6 bases). This chain's CDR3 is CSVLTGADTQYF. DNA for the CDR3: TGCAGCGTCCTTACGGGGGCAGATACGCAGTATTTT.